This TCR beta chain was documented in a study of blood T cell repertoires in COVID-19. Whole-study context: Collection of acute and convalescent COVID-19 samples took place in the United States, Italy and Spain. In each case, the material was cDNA or gDNA derived from T cells, B-cell-depleted T cells, or PBMCs.

Seattle's cohort entered during active infection and was followed longitudinally. Original data processing: Using reference gene primer amplification, nucleated cell counts were estimated. Clones were sequenced by immunoSEQ multiplex PCR, and TCRdb holds only the in-frame ones, with some missing. V, J and clone size reflect that table, while D and trimming were determined from the DNA. The table has approximately 140,000 clones, about 83% seen once; the top ten hold approximately 8.9%. The V and J ends lost 2 bases and 1 base respectively, with 17 bases between them. The CDR3 runs 17 residues. Germline V lookup: CDR1 MDHEN, CDR2 SYDVKM.

The rearrangement joins TRBV28 to TRBJ2-5, with D possibly TRBD2 on 7 matching bases. This receptor was obtained from a young man with COVID-19, enrolled during active disease. Sequencing was carried out using peripheral blood. The CDR3 nucleotides are TGTGCCAGCAGTTTAGGGTTAGGAAGGGGGGGCCAAGAGACCCAGTACTTC. This gives the protein CASSLGLGRGGQETQYF.